The next 25 T cell receptor beta chains were all read from a single sample in a study of cytomegalovirus exposure and HLA in healthy donors. Primers included in the PCR were 60 Vbeta and 13 Jbeta primers. Using immunoSEQ multiplex PCR, the repertoire was profiled, and TCRdb retains in-frame clones only, with some absent. Counted here are roughly 100,000 clones, roughly 70% occurring once; the ten biggest clones make up 2.5% to 3%. The sample consisted of PBMCs. These receptors originate from a male donor in good health and CMV-seropositive.

The chain uses TRBV28 and TRBJ1-1, with 7 bases identical to TRBD1. Unmatched junction bases numbered 11, after V lost 5 bases and J lost 8 bases. Per the germline V gene, CDR1 is MDHEN and CDR2 is SYDVKM. This CDR3 region has 14 residues. In DNA, the CDR3 is TGTGCCAGCAGTCGCCAGACAGGGTCAGGGGAAGCTTTCTTT. As protein: CASSRQTGSGEAFF.

This clone was found a few times. The V gene is TRBV25-1, the J gene TRBJ1-4; D is uncertain. This CDR3 comprises 12 residues. Germline V gene lookup returns CDR1 MGHDK and CDR2 SYGVNS. V was cut by 6 bases and J by 4 bases, with 6 bases left in between. This CDR3 is CASSRDNEKLFF. The CDR3 DNA reads TGTGCCAGCAGCCGCGATAATGAAAAACTGTTTTTT.

The rearrangement links TRBV5-6 to TRBJ2-5, with D perhaps TRBD1 (6 bases). The J call is doubtful: the DNA matches TRBJ2-7 better. Germline values: CDR1 SGHDT, CDR2 YYEEEE. The CDR3 has 15 amino acids. As DNA, the CDR3 is TGTGCCAGCAGCTTGTTAGGGCAGGGGCCCTACGAGCAGTACTTC. This codes for CASSLLGQGPYEQYF.

This clone appeared a few times. The chain couples TRBV7-9 to TRBJ2-3, with 10 bases that match TRBD2. J was trimmed by 3 bases and V by 2 bases; bases with no gene match: 2. CDR3 length equals 15 residues. Germline CDR1 is SEHNR and CDR2 is FQNEAQ (reference sequence). The chain's CDR3 is CASSLRLAGTDTQYF. CDR3 DNA: TGTGCCAGCAGCTTACGACTAGCGGGTACAGATACGCAGTATTTT.

This clone occurred once. The chain couples TRBV4-1 to TRBJ2-3; D perhaps matches TRBD2 (5 bases). The length of the CDR3 is 17 residues. V lost 0 bases and J lost 0, with 13 bases in between. Germline V lookup: CDR1 MGHRA, CDR2 YSYEKL. The CDR3 DNA reads TGCGCCAGCAGCCAAGATAAACGCGGGCGTAGCACAGATACGCAGTATTTT. This encodes CASSQDKRGRSTDTQYF.

J is TRBJ2-7 and V is TRBV5-1; a weak D match, TRBD1 (5 bases). Germline CDR1 is SGHRS and CDR2 is YFSETQ. Between the trimmed V and J ends, which lost 5 bases and 1 base, there was a span of 13 bases. The CDR3 is made up of 14 amino acids. The chain's CDR3 is CASSIGAGSYEQYF. DNA of the CDR3: TGCGCCAGCAGTATTGGGGCAGGATCCTACGAGCAGTACTTC.

V is TRBV4-2 and J is TRBJ1-2, with 10 bases identical to TRBD1. Looked up from germline, CDR1 is LGHNA and CDR2 is YNFKEQ. The CDR3 is made up of 15 amino acids. V shed 0 bases and J 12 bases; nucleotides not matched to a gene: 10. The CDR3 DNA reads as TGTGCCAGCAGCCAAGATTTCGGGACAGGGGAGGAGGACACCTTC. As protein: CASSQDFGTGEEDTF.

V usage is TRBV7-9 and J usage is TRBJ1-3; no reliable D call. This CDR3 has 12 residues. Germline V CDR1 and CDR2: SEHNR, FQNEAQ (reference sequence). CDR3 bases: TGTTCCTTAAAGAGCTCTGGAAACACCATATATTTT. Its protein product is CSLKSSGNTIYF.

V and J are TRBV7-6 and TRBJ1-1; D is ambiguous. V was pared by 5 bases and J by 7 bases, with 14 bases between. The CDR3 runs 13 residues. In germline, CDR1 is SGHVS, CDR2 FNYEAQ. CDR3 nucleotides: TGTGCCAGCAGCACCCAGACTTACGGTGAAGCTTTCTTT. This gives the protein CASSTQTYGEAFF.

J is TRBJ2-7 and V is TRBV7-2; 10 positions agree with TRBD2. Trimming at V came to 1 base and at J to 0 bases, leaving 6 bases not matched to a gene. The CDR3 has 17 residues. CDR1 is SGHTA and CDR2 is FQGNSA in the germline V gene. The DNA for the CDR3 is TGTGCCAGCAGCTTAGGGCTAGCGGGGGCAAACTCCTACGAGCAGTACTTC. Translation gives CASSLGLAGANSYEQYF.

V gene TRBV27 combines with J gene TRBJ2-3; the match to TRBD2 covers 10 bases. J gave up 2 bases and V 2 bases, and 4 bases lay outside the gene matches. Germline V CDR1 and CDR2: MNHEY, SMNVEV (reference sequence). CDR3 size: 16 residues. The CDR3 here is CASSLGTSGTTDTQYF. As DNA, the CDR3 is TGTGCCAGCAGTTTAGGTACTAGCGGGACCACAGATACGCAGTATTTT.

The V gene is TRBV7-3, the J gene TRBJ2-1; 15 nucleotides agree with TRBD2. Germline values: CDR1 SGHTA, CDR2 FQGTGA. Trimming removed 1 base from V and 2 bases from J; junction bases left unmatched: 12. This CDR3 contains 21 residues. This chain's CDR3 is CASSLSPRTSGRARTYNEQFF. In DNA form, the CDR3 reads TGTGCCAGCAGCTTAAGTCCTCGGACTAGCGGGAGGGCCCGCACCTACAATGAGCAGTTCTTC.

This chain joins TRBV18 and TRBJ1-5; D is unclear. The germline V gene has CDR1 KGHSH and CDR2 LQKENI. The germline V and J ends were trimmed by 3 bases and 2 bases, with 11 bases remaining between them. This CDR3 spans 15 amino acids. CDR3 nucleotide sequence: TGTGCCAGCTCACCTGCGGGGTTGGGCAATCAGCCCCAGCATTTT. It encodes CASSPAGLGNQPQHF.

The chain has TRBV28 and TRBJ2-1, with 12 bases that match TRBD2. J gave up 6 bases and V 9 bases, and 6 bases lay outside the gene matches. Germline V gives CDR1 MDHEN, CDR2 SYDVKM. This CDR3 spans 14 amino acids. CDR3 sequence reads: CASLTSGSGNEQFF. The CDR3 coding sequence is TGTGCCAGTTTGACTAGCGGGAGTGGCAATGAGCAGTTCTTC.

The gene calls are TRBV7-9 and TRBJ2-5; the match to TRBD2 covers 8 bases. CDR3 length: 15 residues. Germline V gene sequence: CDR1 SEHNR, CDR2 FQNEAQ (reference sequence). V lost 1 base and J lost 5; bases outside the gene matches: 6. The CDR3: CASSLEGTSLETQYF. In DNA, the CDR3 is TGTGCCAGCAGCTTAGAGGGGACTAGTTTGGAGACCCAGTACTTC.

In its sample, this clone was seen a few times. This same CDR3 is encoded by further DNA sequences in the sample. This chain uses TRBV6-5 with TRBJ2-7, with 7 bases fitting TRBD1. Germline lookup yields CDR1 MNHEY and CDR2 SVGAGI. CDR3 length: 15 residues. The trim removed 6 bases at V and 2 bases at J, leaving 10 bases unmatched. The CDR3 coding sequence is TGTGCCAGCAGCCGCGGACAGGCCCGCACCTACGAGCAGTACTTC. Protein product: CASSRGQARTYEQYF.

There are a few counts of this clone. The V gene is TRBV9, the J gene TRBJ1-5; 10 bases are shared with TRBD1. Unmatched junction bases numbered 3, after V lost 0 bases and J lost 6 bases. This CDR3 comprises 15 residues. From germline, CDR1 is SGDLS and CDR2 YYNGEE. CDR3 coding DNA: TGTGCCAGCAGCGTAGGACAGGGGGCGGGTCAGCCCCAGCATTTT. It translates to CASSVGQGAGQPQHF.

This chain links TRBV27 with TRBJ1-5; 8 bases match TRBD1. Germline CDR1 reads MNHEY; CDR2 reads SMNVEV (reference sequence). J gave up 4 bases and V 5 bases, and 13 bases lay outside the gene matches. The CDR3 runs to 17 residues. The CDR3 reads CASSPHFTGQGNQPQHF. The CDR3 coding sequence is TGTGCCAGCAGTCCCCATTTCACAGGACAGGGAAATCAGCCCCAGCATTTT.

This clone was seen only a few times. V and J are TRBV7-9 and TRBJ2-1; TRBD2 aligns across 8 bases. The junction had 13 bases not matched to a gene; V was cut back by 5 bases and J by 7 bases. The length of the CDR3 is 16 residues. The germline V gene encodes CDR1 SEHNR and CDR2 FQNEAQ (reference sequence). CDR3 sequence (DNA): TGTGCCAGCAGCCCACAGAGCGGGAGCCCCAGGAATGAGCAGTTCTTC. Protein sequence: CASSPQSGSPRNEQFF.

A note on this clone: An end of the junction differs from the germline gene, which may be a read error. The J gene is TRBJ1-5, the V gene TRBV30, with 7 bases lining up with TRBD1. Germline V gene lookup returns CDR1 GTSNPN and CDR2 SVGIG (reference sequence). This CDR3 comprises 15 residues. CDR3 bases: TGTGCCTGGAGTCCCCTCGACAGGGTAAATCAGCCCCAGAATTTT. Its translation is CAWSPLDRVNQPQNF.

This clone was recorded once. The chain couples TRBV9 to TRBJ2-1; no clear D. V dropped 0 bases and J dropped 3 bases, with 7 bases sitting between them. Germline V gene sequence: CDR1 SGDLS, CDR2 YYNGEE. The length of the CDR3 is 14 residues. The CDR3 here is CASSVEDSYNEQFF. The CDR3 bases are TGTGCCAGCAGCGTAGAAGATAGCTACAATGAGCAGTTCTTC.

The rearrangement uses TRBV19 and TRBJ1-2; the D is unclear. V lost 3 bases to trimming and J lost 3 bases, with 11 bases between them. This CDR3 region has 14 residues. From germline, CDR1 is LNHDA and CDR2 SQIVND (reference sequence). The CDR3: CASSILGADYGYTF. For the CDR3, the DNA is TGTGCCAGTAGTATCCTGGGAGCCGACTATGGCTACACCTTC.

The chain combines TRBV18 with TRBJ2-5, with a tentative D call TRBD1 (6 bases). V lost 1 base and J 5 bases, leaving 14 bases between the germline ends. The CDR3 runs to 15 residues. The V gene's germline CDR1 is KGHSH and CDR2 LQKENI. The CDR3, as DNA: TGTGCCAGCTCACCACGGGCCAGGACAGAGGAGACCCAGTACTTC. It encodes CASSPRARTEETQYF.

This rearrangement joins TRBV28 to TRBJ1-2; 9 nucleotides line up with TRBD1. Germline trimming cut 8 bases from V and 11 bases from J; bases unmatched to any gene: 12. The CDR3 totals 13 residues. Germline V lookup: CDR1 MDHEN, CDR2 SYDVKM. CDR3 nucleotides: TGTGCCAGCCTAGGGGGACAGGGACTCACATACACCTTC. It encodes CASLGGQGLTYTF.

The V call is TRBV29-1, the J call TRBJ2-7; 10 positions match TRBD1. With V trimmed by 2 bases and J by 5 bases, 9 bases remained unmatched. The CDR3 spans 15 residues. Per the germline V gene, CDR1 is SQVTM and CDR2 is ANQGSEA. The CDR3 nucleotides read TGCAGCGTTGAACCTAGAGACAGGGGGCTGAACGAGCAGTACTTC. This sequence encodes CSVEPRDRGLNEQYF.